These T cell receptor beta chains were read from a single sample in a study of cytotoxic CD8 clonotypes in ibrutinib-treated CLL. Only in-frame clones appear in the TCRdb table, and some are missing; sequencing was by immunoSEQ multiplex PCR. The sample holds approximately 47,000 clones, roughly three fifths seen once. The sample was PBMCs, taken after 24 months of ibrutinib treatment. Receptors were obtained from a human donor with chronic lymphocytic leukemia. Both conserved end residues are part of each CDR3. D genes are given only for firm matches. Not every row has a clone size; where given, it reads once, few, many or a size class.

. TRBJ2-1 few TRBV5-4 TGTGCCAGCAGCTTGGACCAGACCAATGAGCAGTTCTTC CASSLDQTNEQFF
TRBD1 TRBJ2-2 . TRBV5-6 TGTGCCAGCAGCACCGGACAGGCAAACACCGGGGAGCTGTTTTTT CASSTGQANTGELFF
. TRBJ2-5 many TRBV29-1 TGCAGCGTTGACACCGGGACGCTAGAGACCCAGTACTTC CSVDTGTLETQYF
. TRBJ1-5 . TRBV5-1 TGCGCCAGCAGCTTAGCGGGACAATGGTATCAGCCCCAGCATTTT CASSLAGQWYQPQHF
. TRBJ2-7 . TRBV5-1 TGCGCCAGCAGCTTGCTCCCCGCCCCCTACGAGCAGTACTTC CASSLLPAPYEQYF
. TRBJ1-5 . TRBV2 TGTGCCAGCATGAGACAGACCGCCCAGCCCCAGCATTTT CASMRQTAQPQHF
TRBD1 TRBJ1-1 . TRBV5-4 TGTGCCAGCAGCCGGGTAGGGGGCCCGAGGACTGAAGCTTTCTTT CASSRVGGPRTEAFF
TRBD1 TRBJ1-2 . TRBV25-1 TGTGCCAGCAGTGATGCAGGGGACAGGGGTTACTATGGCTACACCTTC CASSDAGDRGYYGYTF
TRBD2 TRBJ2-3 few TRBV5-1 TGCGCCAGCAGCCGAGCGGGGGGCCATGGAGATACGCAGTATTTT CASSRAGGHGDTQYF
. TRBJ1-3 . TRBV7-9 TGTGCCAGCAGAGAGGCACAGGCGCGAAACACCATATATTTT CASREAQARNTIYF
TRBD1 TRBJ1-1 . TRBV5-4 TGTGCCAGCAGTTTGGGACAGGAGAACACTGAAGCTTTCTTT CASSLGQENTEAFF
. TRBJ2-3 many TRBV19 TGTGCCAGTAGTATAGGGTCGGGGGAAGGCACAGATACGCAGTATTTT CASSIGSGEGTDTQYF
TRBD1 TRBJ1-1 once TRBV29-1 TGCAGCGTTAAAGGGGGCTCAGGGATGAACACTGAAGCTTTCTTT CSVKGGSGMNTEAFF
TRBD1 TRBJ2-7 few TRBV29-1 TGCAGCGTAGGGACAGGAAGCTCCTACGAGCAGTACTTC CSVGTGSSYEQYF
. TRBJ1-1 . TRBV29-1 TGCAGGGGGAGTGTGAACACTGAAGCTTTCTTT CRGSVNTEAFF
. TRBJ1-3 . TRBV19 TGTGCCAGTTTGGGGACCGCCGGCACCATATATTTT CASLGTAGTIYF
TRBD1 TRBJ1-6 . TRBV14 TGTGCCAGCAGCCGGGTACAGGGGCCAAATTCACCCCTCCACTTT CASSRVQGPNSPLHF
. TRBJ1-5 . TRBV12-5 TGTGCTAGTGCACAGCAGTTCTCGACCCAGCATTTT CASAQQFSTQHF
TRBD2 TRBJ2-1 . TRBV9 TGTGCCAGCAGCGTAGGGGCGGGGGGCCCCAATGAGCAGTTCTTC CASSVGAGGPNEQFF
. TRBJ2-3 few TRBV9 TGTGCCAGCAGCGTAGGTACCACAGATACGCAGTATTTT CASSVGTTDTQYF